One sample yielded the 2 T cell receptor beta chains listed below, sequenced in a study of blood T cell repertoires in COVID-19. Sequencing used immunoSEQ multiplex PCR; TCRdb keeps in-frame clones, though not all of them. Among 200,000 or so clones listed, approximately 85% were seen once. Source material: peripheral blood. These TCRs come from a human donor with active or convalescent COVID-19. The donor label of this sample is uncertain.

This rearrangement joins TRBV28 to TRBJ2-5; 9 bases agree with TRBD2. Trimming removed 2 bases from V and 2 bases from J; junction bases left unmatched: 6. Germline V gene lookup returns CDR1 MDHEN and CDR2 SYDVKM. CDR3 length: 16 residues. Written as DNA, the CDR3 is TGTGCCAGCAGTTTACCATCTAGCGGGGCACAAGAGACCCAGTACTTC. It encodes CASSLPSSGAQETQYF.

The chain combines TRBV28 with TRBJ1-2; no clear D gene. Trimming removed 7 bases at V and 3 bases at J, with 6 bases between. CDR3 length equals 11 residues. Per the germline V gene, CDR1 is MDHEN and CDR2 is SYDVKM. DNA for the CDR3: TGTGCCAGCAATCTATACTATGGCTACACCTTC. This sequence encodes CASNLYYGYTF.